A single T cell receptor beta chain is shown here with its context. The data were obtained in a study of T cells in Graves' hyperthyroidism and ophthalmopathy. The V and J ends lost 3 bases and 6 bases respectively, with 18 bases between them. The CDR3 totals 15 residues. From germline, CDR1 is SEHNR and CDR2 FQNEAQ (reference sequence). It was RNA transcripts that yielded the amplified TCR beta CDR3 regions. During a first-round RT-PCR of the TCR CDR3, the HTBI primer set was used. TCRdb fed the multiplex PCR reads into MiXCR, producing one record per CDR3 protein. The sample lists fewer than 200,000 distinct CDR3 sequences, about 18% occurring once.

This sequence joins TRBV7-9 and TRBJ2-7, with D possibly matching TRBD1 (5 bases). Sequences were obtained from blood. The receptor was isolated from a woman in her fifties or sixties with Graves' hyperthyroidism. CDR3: CASSFQLGRVGEQYF. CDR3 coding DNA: TGTGCCAGCAGCTTTCAACTGGGGCGTGTGGGCGAGCAGTACTTC.